A selection of T cell receptor beta chains follows, all from one sample in a study of beta chain features in type 1 diabetes. Only in-frame clones appear in the TCRdb table, and some are missing; sequencing was by immunoSEQ multiplex PCR. Among approximately 170,000 clones listed, 7% to 9% were seen once. The sample comprised central memory CD4+ T cells from blood. These receptor sequences come from a young man with type 1 diabetes. The CDR3 runs from the conserved cysteine through the conserved F or W. Fields, in order: clone size, CDR3 length, J gene, D gene, V gene, CDR3 DNA, CDR3 protein. The D gene is left open where the match is weak. A clone size is listed for some rows: how often the clone was seen (once, few, many), or a class if it is expanded.

clone size: few
CDR3 length: 14
J gene: TRBJ1-2
D gene: -
V gene: TRBV5-5
CDR3 DNA: TGTGCCAGCAGCTTTAACCCGGGGGAGCGTGGCTACACCTTC
CDR3 protein: CASSFNPGERGYTF

clone size: -
CDR3 length: 13
J gene: TRBJ2-7
D gene: -
V gene: TRBV6-1
CDR3 DNA: TGTGCCAGCAGTGGCGTTTCATCCTACGAGCAGTACTTC
CDR3 protein: CASSGVSSYEQYF

clone size: few
CDR3 length: 17
J gene: TRBJ1-3
D gene: -
V gene: TRBV4-3
CDR3 DNA: TGCGCCAGCAGCCAAGATTTGTCGCCAGGGGTCGGAAACACCATATATTTT
CDR3 protein: CASSQDLSPGVGNTIYF

clone size: -
CDR3 length: 14
J gene: TRBJ2-7
D gene: TRBD1
V gene: TRBV5-4
CDR3 DNA: TGTGCCAGCAGCTTGCAGGGGGCGCGGAACGAGCAGTACTTC
CDR3 protein: CASSLQGARNEQYF

clone size: -
CDR3 length: 14
J gene: TRBJ2-7
D gene: -
V gene: TRBV4-2
CDR3 DNA: TGTGCCAGCAGCCGCGAAACCGAGGGCTACGAGCAGTACTTC
CDR3 protein: CASSRETEGYEQYF

clone size: few
CDR3 length: 16
J gene: TRBJ2-7
D gene: TRBD2
V gene: TRBV5-1
CDR3 DNA: TGCGCCAGCAGCTTGGATCCGGGGGGAAGCTCCTACGAGCAGTACTTC
CDR3 protein: CASSLDPGGSSYEQYF

clone size: -
CDR3 length: 19
J gene: TRBJ2-4
D gene: TRBD2
V gene: TRBV5-4
CDR3 DNA: TGTGCCAGCAGCCAAGACGCCCCCGGGAGGGCCGATTTAGCGGACATTCAGTACTTC
CDR3 protein: CASSQDAPGRADLADIQYF

clone size: many
CDR3 length: 12
J gene: TRBJ2-3
D gene: -
V gene: TRBV29-1
CDR3 DNA: TGCAGCGTAGGTAGGGAGACAGATACGCAGTATTTT
CDR3 protein: CSVGRETDTQYF

clone size: -
CDR3 length: 14
J gene: TRBJ2-2
D gene: -
V gene: TRBV27
CDR3 DNA: TGTGCCAGCAGTCCTTCAAGCAACACCGGGGAGCTGTTTTTT
CDR3 protein: CASSPSSNTGELFF

clone size: -
CDR3 length: 13
J gene: TRBJ1-5
D gene: -
V gene: TRBV30
CDR3 DNA: TGTGCCTTCTCTGAGGAGAGCAATCAGCCCCAGCATTTT
CDR3 protein: CAFSEESNQPQHF

clone size: -
CDR3 length: 14
J gene: TRBJ1-5
D gene: -
V gene: TRBV2
CDR3 DNA: TGTGCCAGCAGTGAGGACATTCTAACGGGGCCCCAGCATTTT
CDR3 protein: CASSEDILTGPQHF

clone size: -
CDR3 length: 16
J gene: TRBJ2-7
D gene: TRBD2
V gene: TRBV6-1
CDR3 DNA: TGTGCCAGCAGTGAGGGGACTAGCGGGGACTCCTACGAGCAGTACTTC
CDR3 protein: CASSEGTSGDSYEQYF

clone size: -
CDR3 length: 13
J gene: TRBJ2-7
D gene: TRBD1
V gene: TRBV19
CDR3 DNA: TGTGCCAGTAGTCCCAGGGACAGGGGCGAGCAGTACTTC
CDR3 protein: CASSPRDRGEQYF

clone size: few
CDR3 length: 13
J gene: TRBJ1-3
D gene: -
V gene: TRBV30
CDR3 DNA: TGTGCCTACAGACTAAGCTCTGGAAACACCATATATTTT
CDR3 protein: CAYRLSSGNTIYF

clone size: few
CDR3 length: 11
J gene: TRBJ2-7
D gene: -
V gene: TRBV7-9
CDR3 DNA: TGTGCCAGCAGAGGGGGAGACGAGCAGTACTTC
CDR3 protein: CASRGGDEQYF

clone size: -
CDR3 length: 15
J gene: TRBJ2-5
D gene: TRBD2
V gene: TRBV5-6
CDR3 DNA: TGTGCCAGCAGCCCAGGGACTAGCGGACAAGAGACCCAGTACTTC
CDR3 protein: CASSPGTSGQETQYF

clone size: -
CDR3 length: 12
J gene: TRBJ1-2
D gene: TRBD1
V gene: TRBV28
CDR3 DNA: TGTGCCGGGGGGAGACAGGGGCCTGGCTACACCTTC
CDR3 protein: CAGGRQGPGYTF

clone size: -
CDR3 length: 13
J gene: TRBJ2-1
D gene: -
V gene: TRBV7-8
CDR3 DNA: TGTGCCAGCAGCACATCCCCCCTTAATGAGCAGTTCTTC
CDR3 protein: CASSTSPLNEQFF

clone size: -
CDR3 length: 14
J gene: TRBJ2-7
D gene: -
V gene: TRBV7-2
CDR3 DNA: TGTGCCAGCAGCCCACGGACGGGATCCTACGAGCAGTACTTC
CDR3 protein: CASSPRTGSYEQYF

clone size: -
CDR3 length: 14
J gene: TRBJ1-2
D gene: -
V gene: TRBV10-3
CDR3 DNA: TGTGCCATCAGTGACAGGGACTCTAACTATGGCTACACCTTC
CDR3 protein: CAISDRDSNYGYTF

clone size: -
CDR3 length: 15
J gene: TRBJ2-7
D gene: TRBD1
V gene: TRBV30
CDR3 DNA: TGTGCCTGGAGCCAAATCCGGGACAGGGGGTACGAGCAGTACTTC
CDR3 protein: CAWSQIRDRGYEQYF

clone size: -
CDR3 length: 16
J gene: TRBJ2-7
D gene: TRBD1
V gene: TRBV18
CDR3 DNA: TGTGCCAGCTCAGACAGAGGGACAGGAAACTCCTACGAGCAGTACTTC
CDR3 protein: CASSDRGTGNSYEQYF

clone size: -
CDR3 length: 16
J gene: TRBJ2-3
D gene: TRBD2
V gene: TRBV4-2
CDR3 DNA: TGTGCCAGCAGCCAAGTTACTAGCGGCCCGAAAGATACGCAGTATTTT
CDR3 protein: CASSQVTSGPKDTQYF

clone size: -
CDR3 length: 17
J gene: TRBJ2-7
D gene: -
V gene: TRBV13
CDR3 DNA: TGTGCCAGCAGCCCTGAGTATGGGCAGGGGCGATCCTACGAGCAGTACTTC
CDR3 protein: CASSPEYGQGRSYEQYF

clone size: -
CDR3 length: 14
J gene: TRBJ2-1
D gene: -
V gene: TRBV4-1
CDR3 DNA: TGCGCCAGCAGCCGCGAATACCTGACACATAAGCAGTTCTTC
CDR3 protein: CASSREYLTHKQFF

clone size: -
CDR3 length: 16
J gene: TRBJ2-6
D gene: -
V gene: TRBV7-2
CDR3 DNA: TGTGCCAGCAGCTTAGAAGTAGGGGCTGGGGCCAACGTCCTGACTTTC
CDR3 protein: CASSLEVGAGANVLTF

clone size: few
CDR3 length: 15
J gene: TRBJ1-2
D gene: -
V gene: TRBV28
CDR3 DNA: TGTGCCAGCAGGGAGTCGGGAGGGGAGTCCCGCGGCTACACCTTC
CDR3 protein: CASRESGGESRGYTF

clone size: -
CDR3 length: 14
J gene: TRBJ1-2
D gene: TRBD1
V gene: TRBV7-2
CDR3 DNA: TGTGCCAGCAGCTCGACAGGGGCCTACTATGGCTACACCTTC
CDR3 protein: CASSSTGAYYGYTF

clone size: once
CDR3 length: 15
J gene: TRBJ2-7
D gene: TRBD2
V gene: TRBV6-5
CDR3 DNA: TGTGCCAGCAGATCCGGGACTAGCGGCTCCTACGAGCAGTACTTC
CDR3 protein: CASRSGTSGSYEQYF

clone size: -
CDR3 length: 12
J gene: TRBJ2-1
D gene: -
V gene: TRBV29-1
CDR3 DNA: TGCAGCGCAGGGCTTTCGTACAATGAGCAGTTCTTC
CDR3 protein: CSAGLSYNEQFF

clone size: -
CDR3 length: 14
J gene: TRBJ2-3
D gene: TRBD2
V gene: TRBV7-9
CDR3 DNA: TGTGCCAGCAGCCTCCGGGAGGAAACAGATACGCAGTATTTT
CDR3 protein: CASSLREETDTQYF

clone size: -
CDR3 length: 14
J gene: TRBJ2-1
D gene: TRBD2
V gene: TRBV2
CDR3 DNA: TGTGCCAGCAGGGAGGGACTAGCGAGCAATGAGCAGTTCTTC
CDR3 protein: CASREGLASNEQFF

clone size: -
CDR3 length: 12
J gene: TRBJ2-5
D gene: TRBD1
V gene: TRBV29-1
CDR3 DNA: TGCAGCGTTTACGACAGGGGGGAGACCCAGTACTTC
CDR3 protein: CSVYDRGETQYF

clone size: few
CDR3 length: 18
J gene: TRBJ2-2
D gene: -
V gene: TRBV4-3
CDR3 DNA: TGCGCCAGCAGCCAAGATAACCCTCCGCGTACGAACACCGGGGAGCTGTTTTTT
CDR3 protein: CASSQDNPPRTNTGELFF

clone size: few
CDR3 length: 15
J gene: TRBJ1-1
D gene: -
V gene: TRBV18
CDR3 DNA: TGTGCCAGCTCACCACGCGGGAGACAGGCGTCTGAAGCTTTCTTT
CDR3 protein: CASSPRGRQASEAFF

clone size: -
CDR3 length: 14
J gene: TRBJ2-5
D gene: TRBD1
V gene: TRBV18
CDR3 DNA: TGTGCCAGCTCACTTTCCGGGACAGGGGAGACCCAGTACTTC
CDR3 protein: CASSLSGTGETQYF

clone size: few
CDR3 length: 17
J gene: TRBJ1-1
D gene: -
V gene: TRBV15
CDR3 DNA: TGTGCCACCAGCAGAGATAGCTGGGGGGTTGGGGTCGCTGAAGCTTTCTTT
CDR3 protein: CATSRDSWGVGVAEAFF

clone size: -
CDR3 length: 16
J gene: TRBJ2-7
D gene: TRBD1
V gene: TRBV18
CDR3 DNA: TGTGCCAGCTCACCACCAGCGGGACAGGGTCCTCGGGAGCAGTACTTC
CDR3 protein: CASSPPAGQGPREQYF

clone size: few
CDR3 length: 15
J gene: TRBJ2-7
D gene: TRBD2
V gene: TRBV5-1
CDR3 DNA: TGCGCCAGCAGCCCGGGGACGAGCGGGGGACTCGAGCAGTACTTC
CDR3 protein: CASSPGTSGGLEQYF

clone size: few
CDR3 length: 16
J gene: TRBJ2-3
D gene: TRBD2
V gene: TRBV4-3
CDR3 DNA: TGCGCCAGCAGCCAAGAAGGAGCTAGCGGGGGATATACGCAGTATTTT
CDR3 protein: CASSQEGASGGYTQYF

clone size: -
CDR3 length: 15
J gene: TRBJ1-2
D gene: TRBD1
V gene: TRBV7-2
CDR3 DNA: TGTGCCAGCAGCCGAACGGGACAGGGGTCCTATGGCTACACCTTC
CDR3 protein: CASSRTGQGSYGYTF

clone size: -
CDR3 length: 13
J gene: TRBJ1-5
D gene: -
V gene: TRBV19
CDR3 DNA: TGTGCCAGTAGTATGGGAGGTTATCAGCCCCAGCATTTT
CDR3 protein: CASSMGGYQPQHF

clone size: -
CDR3 length: 19
J gene: TRBJ2-6
D gene: TRBD1
V gene: TRBV19
CDR3 DNA: TGTGCCAGTAGTATTTCGGGACAGGGGATCTTCTCTGGGGCCAACGTCCTGACTTTC
CDR3 protein: CASSISGQGIFSGANVLTF

clone size: -
CDR3 length: 16
J gene: TRBJ2-1
D gene: TRBD2
V gene: TRBV7-9
CDR3 DNA: TGTGCCAGCAGCTCGGGACTAGCGGGAGCCTACAATGAGCAGTTCTTC
CDR3 protein: CASSSGLAGAYNEQFF

clone size: -
CDR3 length: 15
J gene: TRBJ1-4
D gene: -
V gene: TRBV7-9
CDR3 DNA: TGTGCCAGCAGCCCACCGGGAGGACGTATCGAAAAACTGTTTTTT
CDR3 protein: CASSPPGGRIEKLFF

clone size: few
CDR3 length: 15
J gene: TRBJ2-1
D gene: TRBD2
V gene: TRBV2
CDR3 DNA: TGTGCCAGCAGTCAGCGGGAGAGCTCCTACAATGAGCAGTTCTTC
CDR3 protein: CASSQRESSYNEQFF

clone size: few
CDR3 length: 14
J gene: TRBJ1-5
D gene: -
V gene: TRBV27
CDR3 DNA: TGTGCCAGCAGTTTAAGGGGAGGAGATCAGCCCCAGCATTTT
CDR3 protein: CASSLRGGDQPQHF

clone size: -
CDR3 length: 16
J gene: TRBJ1-1
D gene: -
V gene: TRBV30
CDR3 DNA: TGTGCCTGGGGGCCCAGCAGGGTAAAGCCTTCGACTGAAGCTTTCTTT
CDR3 protein: CAWGPSRVKPSTEAFF

clone size: -
CDR3 length: 16
J gene: TRBJ1-5
D gene: -
V gene: TRBV19
CDR3 DNA: TGTGCCAGTAGTACCCGTGGCAGGCGGGACAATCAGCCCCAGCATTTT
CDR3 protein: CASSTRGRRDNQPQHF

clone size: few
CDR3 length: 13
J gene: TRBJ1-2
D gene: -
V gene: TRBV30
CDR3 DNA: TGTGCCTGGAGGGACAGACACCTCGGCGGCTACACCTTC
CDR3 protein: CAWRDRHLGGYTF

clone size: few
CDR3 length: 17
J gene: TRBJ2-1
D gene: TRBD2
V gene: TRBV7-2
CDR3 DNA: TGTGCCAGCAGCCCGCGGACTAGCGGGGGGTCCTACAATGAGCAGTTCTTC
CDR3 protein: CASSPRTSGGSYNEQFF

clone size: -
CDR3 length: 13
J gene: TRBJ1-6
D gene: -
V gene: TRBV30
CDR3 DNA: TGTGCCTGGAGAGGAGGGGCATGGGGACCCCTCCACTTT
CDR3 protein: CAWRGGAWGPLHF